This passage covers 2 T cell receptor beta chains from one sample sequenced in a study of T cells after yellow fever vaccination. TCRdb fed the 5' RACE reads into MiXCR, producing one record per CDR3 protein. The profile shows 340,000 or so distinct CDR3 sequences, approximately 12% of them singletons. Sequenced material: CD4+ T cells sorted from PBMCs, taken 15 days after the yellow fever booster vaccination. The receptors derive from a man aged 18 to 29 who received the YFV17D yellow fever vaccine.

This clonotype occurred a few times. The chain employs TRBV20-1 and TRBJ2-7; possibly TRBD1 for D (5 bases). V lost 6 bases to trimming and J lost 3 bases, with 9 bases between them. The germline gives CDR1 DFQATT, CDR2 SNEGSKA (reference sequence). CDR3 length equals 11 residues. The CDR3 spells CSASRDYEQYF. The CDR3 DNA sequence: TGCAGTGCAAGCAGGGACTACGAGCAGTACTTC.

The rearrangement uses TRBV4-3 and TRBJ2-5; D tentatively fits TRBD1 or TRBD2 (6 bases each). In germline, CDR1 is LGHNA, CDR2 YSLEER. The V and J ends lost 1 base and 8 bases respectively, with 14 bases between them. The CDR3 runs to 14 residues. CDR3 DNA: TGCGCCAGCAGCCAAGCGGGGGCCCGGGGTACCCAGTACTTC. Encoded protein: CASSQAGARGTQYF.